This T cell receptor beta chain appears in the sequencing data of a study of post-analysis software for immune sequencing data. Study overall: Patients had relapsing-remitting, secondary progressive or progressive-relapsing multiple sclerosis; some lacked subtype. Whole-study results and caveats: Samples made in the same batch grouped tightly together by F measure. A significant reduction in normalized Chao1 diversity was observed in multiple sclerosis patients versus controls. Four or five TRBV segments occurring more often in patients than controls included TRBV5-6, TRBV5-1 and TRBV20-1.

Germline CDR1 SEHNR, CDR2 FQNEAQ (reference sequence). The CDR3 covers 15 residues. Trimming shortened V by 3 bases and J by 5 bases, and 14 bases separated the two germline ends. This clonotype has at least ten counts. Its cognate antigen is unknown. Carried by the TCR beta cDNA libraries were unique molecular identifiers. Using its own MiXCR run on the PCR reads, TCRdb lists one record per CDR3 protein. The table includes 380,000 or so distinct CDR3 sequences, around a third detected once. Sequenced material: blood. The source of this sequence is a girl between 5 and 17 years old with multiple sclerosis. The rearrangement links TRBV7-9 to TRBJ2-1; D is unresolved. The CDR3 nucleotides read TGTGCCAGCAGCTTTGGACCCTTAGGGAACAATGAGCAGTTCTTC. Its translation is CASSFGPLGNNEQFF.